This T cell receptor beta chain was sequenced for a study of shared clonotypes between healthy human individuals. Regarding the study as a whole: Researchers sampled only blood; tissue repertoires likely differ. When naive CD4 clonotypes were compared across several donors, roughly 4.9% were shared.

Donation came from healthy HIV-negative adults that had no recent acute infections or vaccinations. This table comes from immunoSEQ multiplex PCR, and its TCRdb copy is limited to in-frame clones, with some not included. Of about 2.3 million clones listed, about nine tenths are singletons. In the case of this clone: Its target is not known.

The junction had 12 bases not matched to a gene; V was cut back by 1 base and J by 5 bases. This CDR3 is 17 amino acids long. CDR1 SGDLS and CDR2 YYNGEE come from the germline V gene. Sequences were obtained from naive CD4+ T cells from PBMCs. Subset in this sample: CD45RA+ positively selected. This chain connects TRBV9 to TRBJ2-3; the match to TRBD2 covers 8 bases. The sequence came from a man aged 18 to 29 in good health. Some clones in this sample may be carry-over from other donors' samples. CDR3 in amino acids: CASSVQGTRPGGDTQYF. CDR3 DNA sequence: TGTGCCAGCAGCGTACAGGGGACTAGACCGGGGGGAGATACGCAGTATTTT.